Each of the 27 T cell receptor beta chains below was sequenced from the same sample in a study of CD8+ T cells in alopecia areata. Treatment specified: oral pan-JAK inhibitor, 5-10 mg twice daily. RNA extraction and reverse transcription yielded cDNA as sequencing template. Profiled with immunoSEQ multiplex PCR; TCRdb holds only in-frame clones, not every one. The table shows some 98,000 clones, with 60% to 75% occurring only once. The specimen comprised CD8+ T cells sorted from blood, sampled at week 4, from a patient treated with tofacitinib. The receptors derive from a human donor with alopecia areata.

The chain carries TRBV27 and TRBJ1-2; 8 bases agree with TRBD1. Unmatched junction bases numbered 6, after V lost 5 bases and J lost 4 bases. Per germline, CDR1 MNHEY and CDR2 SMNVEV (reference sequence). CDR3 length: 14 residues. CDR3 sequence reads: CASSAQGAGYGYTF. In DNA, the CDR3 is TGTGCCAGCAGTGCCCAGGGGGCGGGCTATGGCTACACCTTC.

The rearrangement uses TRBV6-5 and TRBJ1-2; the D gene is possibly TRBD1 (5 bases). This CDR3 contains 14 residues. V lost 0 bases to trimming and J lost 6 bases, with 11 bases between them. Germline V gene lookup returns CDR1 MNHEY and CDR2 SVGAGI. DNA for the CDR3: TGTGCCAGCAGTTACTCGGGGGAGACGGATGGCTACACCTTC. Translating gives CASSYSGETDGYTF.

By share of the sample, this clone is medium-sized. The CDR3 DNA sequence: TGTGCCAGCACCCCGCCGTCCAGGACCTACGAGCAGTACTTC. This encodes CASTPPSRTYEQYF. The V gene is TRBV7-9, the J gene TRBJ2-7; D remains ambiguous. V dropped 7 bases and J dropped 2 bases, with 15 bases sitting between them. In germline, CDR1 is SEHNR, CDR2 FQNEAQ (reference sequence). The CDR3 covers 14 residues.

V is TRBV27 and J is TRBJ1-1, with a possible D match to TRBD1 (6 bases). The germline V gene encodes CDR1 MNHEY and CDR2 SMNVEV (reference sequence). Deletions cut 5 bases from V and 0 bases from J, with 10 bases between. The CDR3 is 14 residues long. The CDR3 is CASSTGTMNTEAFF. In DNA, the CDR3 is TGTGCCAGCAGTACAGGGACAATGAACACTGAAGCTTTCTTT.

The chain employs TRBV25-1 and TRBJ2-5; 9 bases line up with TRBD2. CDR1 is MGHDK and CDR2 is SYGVNS in the germline V gene. The CDR3 runs 16 residues. The V gene end was trimmed by 0 bases and the J gene end by 1 base; junction bases not matched to a gene: 3. The CDR3 bases are TGTGCCAGCAGTGAATATGTTAGCGGGGGCCAAGAGACCCAGTACTTC. Translation: CASSEYVSGGQETQYF.

J is TRBJ1-1 and V is TRBV5-1, with 8 bases aligning to TRBD1. The V gene end was trimmed by 4 bases and the J gene end by 6 bases; junction bases not matched to a gene: 8. The CDR3 is 14 amino acids. In germline, CDR1 is SGHRS, CDR2 YFSETQ. The CDR3 reads CASSRGQGLPEAFF. For the CDR3, the DNA is TGCGCCAGCAGCCGAGGACAGGGTCTTCCTGAAGCTTTCTTT.

This chain links TRBV7-9 with TRBJ1-1, with 7 bases identical to TRBD1. The CDR3 runs to 15 residues. J gave up 1 base and V 5 bases, and 7 bases lay outside the gene matches. The germline V gene encodes CDR1 SEHNR and CDR2 FQNEAQ (reference sequence). CDR3 loop: CASSDRDSPNTEAFF. Written as DNA, the CDR3 is TGTGCCAGCAGCGACCGGGACAGTCCGAACACTGAAGCTTTCTTT.

In its sample, this clone was seen once. The chain recombines TRBV11-2 with TRBJ2-7; D is uncertain. The CDR3 has 10 residues. Trimming took off 5 bases at V and 4 bases at J, with 3 bases between the two ends. From germline, CDR1 is SGHAT and CDR2 FQNNGV. CDR3: CASSGYEQYF. The CDR3 bases are TGTGCCAGCAGCGGGTACGAGCAGTACTTC.

CDR3 sequence: CAWTIGNQPQHF. DNA of the CDR3: TGTGCCTGGACCATCGGGAATCAGCCCCAGCATTTT. V usage is TRBV30 and J usage is TRBJ1-5; D remains unclear. The V gene lost 4 bases and the J gene lost 4 bases, with 8 bases spanning the gap. This CDR3 comprises 12 residues. Germline V gives CDR1 GTSNPN, CDR2 SVGIG (reference sequence).

The genes are TRBV19 and TRBJ1-5; D may be TRBD1 (5 bases). Trimming removed 2 bases at V and 0 bases at J, with 8 bases between. Germline loops: CDR1 LNHDA, CDR2 SQIVND (reference sequence). The CDR3 sequence is 15 residues long. In DNA, the CDR3 is TGTGCCAGTAGTATATGGGGGTCTAGCAATCAGCCCCAGCATTTT. Its protein product is CASSIWGSSNQPQHF.

This rearrangement joins TRBV7-3 to TRBJ2-3; 9 nucleotides align to TRBD1. The CDR3 is made up of 15 amino acids. Germline V lookup: CDR1 SGHTA, CDR2 FQGTGA. Trimming removed 2 bases from V and 4 bases from J; junction bases left unmatched: 4. CDR3 loop: CASSLGTGNADTQYF. Here the CDR3 DNA reads TGTGCCAGCAGCTTAGGGACAGGGAACGCAGATACGCAGTATTTT.

This chain uses TRBV27 with TRBJ2-7; TRBD2 matches at 8 bases. The J segment lost 7 bases and the V segment lost 1 base, leaving 9 bases of the junction unmatched. CDR1 is MNHEY, CDR2 SMNVEV, per germline (reference sequence). This CDR3 contains 15 residues. The CDR3 nucleotides read TGTGCCAGCAGTTTATGGTCGGGAGGGCCCAAGGAGCAGTACTTC. Its translation is CASSLWSGGPKEQYF.

This chain links TRBV7-9 with TRBJ1-1, with D possibly matching TRBD1 (6 bases). The germline V gene encodes CDR1 SEHNR and CDR2 FQNEAQ (reference sequence). V gave up 4 bases and J gave up 0 bases, with 15 bases separating them. The length of the CDR3 is 16 residues. For the CDR3, the DNA is TGTGCCAGCAGCTCTGATCCGGGACACATGAACACTGAAGCTTTCTTT. Protein: CASSSDPGHMNTEAFF.

This clone was counted only a few times. This sequence joins TRBV29-1 and TRBJ2-1; D tentatively reads TRBD1 or TRBD2 (5 bases each). V was trimmed by 3 bases and J by 8 bases, leaving 8 bases between them. Germline values: CDR1 SQVTM, CDR2 ANQGSEA. The CDR3 consists of 11 residues. The CDR3 spells CSVDGAHEQFF. The CDR3 nucleotides read TGCAGCGTTGACGGGGCGCATGAGCAGTTCTTC.

This chain joins TRBV7-2 and TRBJ1-2; D not certain. There are 15 residues in the CDR3. From germline, CDR1 is SGHTA and CDR2 FQGNSA. Trimming left V 4 bases short and J 4 bases short, with 16 bases between. CDR3 loop: CASSSPIGLSYGYTF. Here the CDR3 DNA reads TGTGCCAGCAGCTCCCCCATAGGGTTAAGCTATGGCTACACCTTC.

This clone was seen only a few times. The rearrangement uses TRBV4-3 and TRBJ2-7, with 13 bases matching TRBD2. The CDR3 extends over 16 amino acids. With 4 bases clipped from V and 6 bases from J, the junction kept 9 bases outside the gene matches. Germline CDR1 LGHNA, CDR2 YSLEER. The CDR3: CASSPSVLAGGGEQYF. The CDR3 bases are TGCGCCAGCAGCCCATCCGTACTAGCGGGAGGGGGCGAGCAGTACTTC.

For this clone: It is unclear where the CDR3 begins or ends on the DNA, so no DNA is shown, and the CDR3 is as TCRdb lists it. The V and J genes are TRBV25-1 and TRBJ2-4; the table names TRBD2, a call not compared with the DNA. The CDR3 has 16 amino acids, counting both end residues. The V gene's germline CDR1 is MGHDK and CDR2 SYGVNS. CDR3 amino acids: CASSTSPGLAKNIQYF.

V usage is TRBV6-6 and J usage is TRBJ2-3, with no clear D. This CDR3 region has 15 residues. The germline gives CDR1 MNHNY, CDR2 SVGAGI (reference sequence). Trimming took off 5 bases at V and 0 bases at J, with 12 bases between the two ends. The CDR3 nucleotides are TGTGCCAGCAGTCGACTCGAAGGGAGCACAGATACGCAGTATTTT. Its protein is CASSRLEGSTDTQYF.

The chain uses TRBV5-4 and TRBJ1-1; D gene uncertain. The CDR3 covers 15 residues. The V end was cut by 4 bases, the J end by 0 bases, with 13 bases between. The V gene's germline CDR1 is SGHNT and CDR2 YYREEE (reference sequence). CDR3 bases: TGTGCCAGCAGCCCCGGTGCCAGCATGAACACTGAAGCTTTCTTT. It codes for CASSPGASMNTEAFF.

Concerning this clone: At the DNA level, this CDR3 is encoded by other sequences in the same sample as well. The CDR3, as DNA: TGTGCCAGCAGCGTAGGAGGCTCACCCCTCCACTTT. As protein: CASSVGGSPLHF. V is TRBV9 and J is TRBJ1-6; D remains ambiguous. The germline CDR1 and CDR2 sequences are SGDLS and YYNGEE. This CDR3 is 12 amino acids long. Trimming stripped 0 bases from V and 10 bases from J, with 5 bases between.

This clone appeared once. This chain uses TRBV7-7 with TRBJ2-1; D is undetermined. Germline V gene data show CDR1 as SSHAT and CDR2 as FNYEAQ (reference sequence). CDR3 length: 13 amino acids. V was pared by 0 bases and J by 7 bases, with 7 bases between. Written as DNA, the CDR3 is TGTGCCAGCAGCTTAGCACCCGGGAATGAGCAGTTCTTC. Encoded protein: CASSLAPGNEQFF.

The chain links TRBV5-1 to TRBJ2-1; 8 nucleotides line up with TRBD2. Germline V gene lookup returns CDR1 SGHRS and CDR2 YFSETQ. CDR3 size: 15 residues. Losses at the gene ends were 2 bases for V and 5 bases for J; bases not matched to a gene: 6. In DNA, the CDR3 is TGCGCCAGCAGCTTCAGCGGGAGAGGGCACAATGAGCAGTTCTTC. Translated: CASSFSGRGHNEQFF.

The rearrangement joins TRBV19 to TRBJ2-7, with D perhaps matching TRBD1 (6 bases). This CDR3 has 14 residues. V was shortened by 9 bases and J by 5 bases, with 20 bases between the two germline ends. Germline-derived CDR1 and CDR2 are LNHDA and SQIVND (reference sequence). CDR3 sequence (DNA): TGTGCCAGCACTCCGACAGGCGCGTCCCACGAGCAGTACTTC. Its protein product is CASTPTGASHEQYF.

This clone was detected only a few times. The V and J genes are TRBV6-5 and TRBJ2-1, with 9 bases identical to TRBD1. V lost 7 bases to trimming and J lost 1 base; unmatched junction nucleotides: 5. CDR1 and CDR2 (germline): MNHEY, SVGAGI. The CDR3 has 15 residues. Here the CDR3 DNA reads TGTGCCAGCACTTCGACAGGGGGTTCCTACAATGAGCAGTTCTTC. Its translation: CASTSTGGSYNEQFF.

The chain combines TRBV28 with TRBJ2-3; TRBD1 matches at 8 bases. This CDR3 is 16 amino acids long. From germline, CDR1 is MDHEN and CDR2 SYDVKM. V lost 5 bases and J lost 4; bases outside the gene matches: 11. This chain's CDR3 is CASSAGDRSYPDTQYF. Here the CDR3 DNA reads TGTGCCAGCAGTGCAGGGGACAGGAGTTACCCAGATACGCAGTATTTT.

This clone was recorded a few times. The chain combines TRBV27 with TRBJ2-6; D uncertain. Trimming removed 4 bases at V and 0 bases at J, with 13 bases between. Germline loops: CDR1 MNHEY, CDR2 SMNVEV (reference sequence). The CDR3 is 17 amino acids. The CDR3 bases are TGTGCCAGCAGTTCTCAATCGTGGGGCTCTGGGGCCAACGTCCTGACTTTC. Amino acids: CASSSQSWGSGANVLTF.

This chain uses TRBV6-5 with TRBJ1-2, with D tentatively TRBD1 (6 bases). Germline CDR1 and CDR2: MNHEY and SVGAGI. Trimming cost V 4 bases and J 8 bases, with 17 bases left between them. This CDR3 contains 14 residues. The CDR3 loop is CASSSQPTGRGYTF. CDR3 nucleotides: TGTGCCAGCAGTTCACAACCGACAGGTCGAGGCTACACCTTC.